This T cell receptor (beta chain) was sequenced for a study of Ad26.COV2.S vaccination and SARS-CoV-2 variants. Study context: Within the COV1001 Ad26.COV2.S trial arm, the donor was enrolled. The study gave Ad26.COV2.S intramuscularly, once or twice 56 days apart.

Concerning this clone: Antigen unknown.

The treatment denotes: some 19 received Ad26.COV2.S at low or high dose, single or two shots; about 5 received placebo; per-sample allocation not given. Sample collection was performed on day 63 after the first vaccine or placebo injection. Broader study findings: Vaccine recipients had higher spike-specific TCR breadth than placebo recipients.

Libraries were prepared by immunoSEQ multiplex PCR; TCRdb keeps only in-frame clonotypes and omits some of them. Seen here are 400,000 to 450,000 clones, less than 95% observed once, and the top ten hold about 4.5%. The starting material was peripheral blood, obtained in a trial of Ad26.COV2.S vaccine versus placebo. The TCR sequence derives from a person aged 18-60 years who received the Ad26.COV2.S COVID-19 vaccine or a placebo.

The CDR3 region is CASSLEFRDTQYF. Written as DNA, the CDR3 is TGTGCCAGCAGCTTAGAGTTCAGGGACACGCAGTATTTT. The chain employs TRBV13 and TRBJ2-3; either TRBD1 or TRBD2 may fit D (5 bases each). CDR1 is PRHDT and CDR2 is FYEKMQ in the germline V gene (reference sequence). V was shortened by 1 base and J by 9 bases, with 11 bases between the two germline ends. The CDR3 is made up of 13 amino acids.